The clone carrying this T cell receptor beta chain occurred many times. The antigen is unknown. CDR1 is MNHEY and CDR2 is SVGAGI in the germline V gene. Trimming pared 6 bases from V and 4 bases from J, leaving 12 bases between. This CDR3 contains 13 residues. These data come from a study of CD8 T cells in ankylosing spondylitis. Study outcomes and limitations: Reports say disease-linked clones showed up significantly more in matched ankylosing spondylitis synovial fluid. A motif of under ten highly homologous TCR beta variants was seen as apparently characteristic of ankylosing spondylitis blood.

MiXCR, applied by TCRdb to the 5' RACE reads, yields one record per CDR3 protein. This sample has fewer than 200,000 distinct CDR3 sequences; 18% occur once, and the top ten carry 4.3%. The receptor was isolated from a male donor aged 10 to 30 with ankylosing spondylitis or in good health (not recorded which). The source material was blood, either unsorted or a sorted T cell fraction (not recorded which). The V and J genes are TRBV6-5 and TRBJ1-1, with D perhaps TRBD1 (6 bases). CDR3 sequence (DNA): TGTGCCAGCAGACAGGGTCAGGGCACTGAAGCTTTCTTT. It encodes CASRQGQGTEAFF.